This T cell receptor (beta chain) was captured in a study of blood T cell repertoires in COVID-19. Study at large: Acute and convalescent COVID-19 samples came from the United States, Italy and Spain. PBMCs, B-cell-depleted T cells, or T cells provided the cDNA or gDNA that made up the material.

V trimming: 0 bases; J trimming: 7 bases; junction bases outside the gene matches: 6. The CDR3 extends over 15 amino acids. Per the germline V gene, CDR1 is SGHNT and CDR2 is YYREEE (reference sequence). In the original processing: Amplified reference gene primers provided the basis for estimating nucleated cell counts. This table comes from immunoSEQ multiplex PCR, and its TCRdb copy is limited to in-frame clones, with some not included. V, J and clone size are taken as reported in that table, and D and trimming were inferred from the DNA itself. The sample lists 25,000 to 30,000 clones, roughly 90% occurring once.

The V call is TRBV5-4, the J call TRBJ2-4; 8 positions agree with TRBD2. Sequenced input: peripheral blood. This clonotype was sampled from a human donor in a cohort sampled during active COVID-19. In nucleotides, the CDR3 is TGTGCCAGCAGCTTGGGCCCGGGGGGGCTTAACATTCAGTACTTC. Encoded protein: CASSLGPGGLNIQYF.